One TCR beta chain is described in this entry. This sample was included in a study of radiation and T cells in renal cell carcinoma. The sample's time point: baseline pretreatment blood. Treatment indicated: 15 Gy SBRT to primary tumor, nephrectomy 4 weeks later. Germline values: CDR1 MNHEY, CDR2 SVGAGI. V shed 7 bases and J 4 bases; nucleotides not matched to a gene: 7. This CDR3 has 15 residues. Assay used: immunoSEQ multiplex PCR; TCRdb lists only in-frame clones, some missing. This sample has tens of thousands of clones; just under 80% occur once, and the top ten carry 7.3%. The source material was blood, sampled from a patient whose treatment included radiotherapy and nephrectomy. The TCR was taken from a man aged 55 to 70 with renal cell carcinoma. The chain carries TRBV6-5 and TRBJ1-6; 7 nucleotides agree with TRBD1. The CDR3 bases are TGTGCCAGCAACCGAGGGGGCGGATATAATTCACCCCTCCACTTT. Its protein is CASNRGGGYNSPLHF.